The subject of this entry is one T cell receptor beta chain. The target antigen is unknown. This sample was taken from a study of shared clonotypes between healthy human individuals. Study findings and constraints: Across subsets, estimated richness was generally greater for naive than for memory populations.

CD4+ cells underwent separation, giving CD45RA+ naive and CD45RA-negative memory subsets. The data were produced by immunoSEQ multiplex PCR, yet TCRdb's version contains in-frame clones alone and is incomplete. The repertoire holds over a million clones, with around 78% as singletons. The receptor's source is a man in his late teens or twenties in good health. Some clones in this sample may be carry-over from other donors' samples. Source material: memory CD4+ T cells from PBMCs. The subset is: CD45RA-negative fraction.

Here the CDR3 reads CASSLEGWDRELGLAGYTF. CDR3 coding DNA: TGTGCCAGCAGTTTAGAAGGATGGGACAGGGAGCTTGGGTTGGCTGGCTACACCTTC. V gene TRBV28 combines with J gene TRBJ1-2; 9 bases fit TRBD1. Looked up from germline, CDR1 is MDHEN and CDR2 is SYDVKM. This CDR3 region has 19 residues. Trimming took 2 bases from V and 7 from J; bases not matched to a gene: 20.